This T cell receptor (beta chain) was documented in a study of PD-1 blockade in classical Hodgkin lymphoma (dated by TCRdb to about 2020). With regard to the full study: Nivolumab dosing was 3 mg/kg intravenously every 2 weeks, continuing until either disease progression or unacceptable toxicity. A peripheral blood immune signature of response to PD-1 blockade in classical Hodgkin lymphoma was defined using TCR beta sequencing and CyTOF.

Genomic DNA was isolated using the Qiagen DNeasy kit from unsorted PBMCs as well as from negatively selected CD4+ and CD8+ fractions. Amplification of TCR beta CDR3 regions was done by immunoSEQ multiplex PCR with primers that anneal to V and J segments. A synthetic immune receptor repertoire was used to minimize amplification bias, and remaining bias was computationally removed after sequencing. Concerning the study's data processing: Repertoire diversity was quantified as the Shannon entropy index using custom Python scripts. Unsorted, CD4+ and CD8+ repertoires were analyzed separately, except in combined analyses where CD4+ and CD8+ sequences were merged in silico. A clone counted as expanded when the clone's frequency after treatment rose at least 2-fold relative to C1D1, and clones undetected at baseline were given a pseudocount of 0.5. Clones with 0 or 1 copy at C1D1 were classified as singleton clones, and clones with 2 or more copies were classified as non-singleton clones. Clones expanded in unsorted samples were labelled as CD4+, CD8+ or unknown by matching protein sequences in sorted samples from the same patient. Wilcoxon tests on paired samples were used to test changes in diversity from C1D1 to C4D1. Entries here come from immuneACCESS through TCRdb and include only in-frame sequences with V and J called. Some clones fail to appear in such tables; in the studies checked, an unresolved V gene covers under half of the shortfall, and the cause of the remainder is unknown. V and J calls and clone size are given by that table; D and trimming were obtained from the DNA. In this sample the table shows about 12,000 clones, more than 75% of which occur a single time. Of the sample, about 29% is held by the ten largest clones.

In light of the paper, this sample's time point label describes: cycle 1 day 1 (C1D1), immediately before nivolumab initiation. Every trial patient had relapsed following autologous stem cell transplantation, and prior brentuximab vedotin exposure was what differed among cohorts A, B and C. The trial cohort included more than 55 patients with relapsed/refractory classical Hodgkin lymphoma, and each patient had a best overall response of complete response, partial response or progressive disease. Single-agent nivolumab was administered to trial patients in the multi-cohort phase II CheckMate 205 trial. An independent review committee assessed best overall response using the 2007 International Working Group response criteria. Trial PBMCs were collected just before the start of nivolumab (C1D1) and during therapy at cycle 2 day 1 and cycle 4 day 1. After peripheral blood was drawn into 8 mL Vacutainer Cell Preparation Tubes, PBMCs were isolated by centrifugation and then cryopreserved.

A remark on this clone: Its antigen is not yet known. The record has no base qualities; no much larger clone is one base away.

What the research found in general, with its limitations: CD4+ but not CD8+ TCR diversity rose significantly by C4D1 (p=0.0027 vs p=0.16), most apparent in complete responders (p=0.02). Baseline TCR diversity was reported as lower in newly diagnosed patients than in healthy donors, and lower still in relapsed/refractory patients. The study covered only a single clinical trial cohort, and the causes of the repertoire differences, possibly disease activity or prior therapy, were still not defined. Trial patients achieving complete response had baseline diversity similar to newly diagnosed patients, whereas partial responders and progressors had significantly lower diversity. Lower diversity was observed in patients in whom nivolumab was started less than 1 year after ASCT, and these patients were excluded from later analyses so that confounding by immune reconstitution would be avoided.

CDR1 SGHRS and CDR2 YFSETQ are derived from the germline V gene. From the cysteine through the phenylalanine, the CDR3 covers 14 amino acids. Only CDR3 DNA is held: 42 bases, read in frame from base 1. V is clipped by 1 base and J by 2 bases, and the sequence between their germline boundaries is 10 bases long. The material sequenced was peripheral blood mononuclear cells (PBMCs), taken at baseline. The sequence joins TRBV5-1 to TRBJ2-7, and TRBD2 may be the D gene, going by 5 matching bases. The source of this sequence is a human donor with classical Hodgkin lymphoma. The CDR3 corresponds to CASSLLRAPYEQYF. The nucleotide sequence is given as TGCGCCAGCAGCTTGTTGCGGGCACCCTACGAGCAGTACTTC.